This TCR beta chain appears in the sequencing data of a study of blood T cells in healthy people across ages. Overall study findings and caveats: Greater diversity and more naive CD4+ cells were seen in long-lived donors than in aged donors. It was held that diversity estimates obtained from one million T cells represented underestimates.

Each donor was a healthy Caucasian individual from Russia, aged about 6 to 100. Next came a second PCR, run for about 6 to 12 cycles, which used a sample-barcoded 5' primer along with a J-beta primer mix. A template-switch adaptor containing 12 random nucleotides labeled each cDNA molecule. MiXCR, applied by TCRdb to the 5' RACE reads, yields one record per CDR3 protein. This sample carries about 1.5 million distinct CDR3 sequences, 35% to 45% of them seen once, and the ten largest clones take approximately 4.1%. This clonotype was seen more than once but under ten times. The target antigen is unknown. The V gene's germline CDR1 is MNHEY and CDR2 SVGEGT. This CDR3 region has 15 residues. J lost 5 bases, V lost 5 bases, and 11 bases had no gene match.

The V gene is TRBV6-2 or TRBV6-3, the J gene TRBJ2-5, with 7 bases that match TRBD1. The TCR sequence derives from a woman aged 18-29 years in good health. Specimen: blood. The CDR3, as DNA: TGTGCCAGCAGTAAAGGGGTGACAGGGCTGGAGACCCAGTACTTC. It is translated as CASSKGVTGLETQYF.